The entry below gives a single T cell receptor (beta chain) sequence along with its context. Generated by immunoSEQ multiplex PCR, the TCRdb table keeps only in-frame clones and is missing some. The sample carries just over 35,000 clones, more than 70% recorded once. This record belongs to a study of blood T cell repertoires in COVID-19. Across the whole study: Samples representing acute and convalescent COVID-19 were sourced from the United States, Italy and Spain.

Germline V lookup: CDR1 SGDLS, CDR2 YYNGEE. This CDR3 spans 15 amino acids. V lost 0 bases to trimming and J lost 6 bases, with 13 bases between them. This clonotype originated in a human donor in a cohort sampled during active COVID-19. Sequencing was performed on peripheral blood. The chain carries TRBV9 and TRBJ2-1, with D perhaps matching TRBD2 (6 bases). The CDR3 DNA reads as TGTGCCAGCAGCGTAGTTGGGACTTTCTTCAATGAGCAGTTCTTC. Protein product: CASSVVGTFFNEQFF.